These 15 T cell receptor beta chains were all obtained from the same sample, sequenced in a study of shared clonotypes between healthy human individuals. Profiling relied on immunoSEQ multiplex PCR, and the TCRdb table lists in-frame clones only, not all of them. The sample records about half a million clones, about 78% being singletons. Specimen: PBMCs. Receptors originate from a woman aged 40 to 50 in good health. Some clones in this sample may be carry-over from other donors' samples.

The V call is TRBV13, the J call TRBJ2-7; the D is unclear. The CDR3 length is 13 residues. The V end was cut by 2 bases, the J end by 3 bases, with 8 bases between. Germline V gene data show CDR1 as PRHDT and CDR2 as FYEKMQ (reference sequence). The CDR3 nucleotides are TGTGCCAGCAGCTTATCAACAGACTACGAGCAGTACTTC. Translated, it gives CASSLSTDYEQYF.

This sequence joins TRBV7-2 and TRBJ2-1; 7 bases fit TRBD2. In germline, CDR1 is SGHTA, CDR2 FQGNSA. Trimming removed 5 bases from V and 7 bases from J; junction bases left unmatched: 14. This CDR3 has 16 residues. The CDR3 spells CASSHYPSGGRNEQFF. The CDR3 DNA reads TGTGCCAGCAGCCACTACCCTAGCGGAGGAAGGAATGAGCAGTTCTTC.

This clone has a handful of counts. For the CDR3, the DNA is TGTGCCAGCTCACCACCCGGGCGACCTCTTACTGGAAACACCATATATTTT. It yields the protein CASSPPGRPLTGNTIYF. The chain joins TRBV18 to TRBJ1-3; D gene ambiguous. Deletions cut 0 bases from V and 2 bases from J, with 14 bases between. The CDR3 covers 17 residues. Germline V gene lookup returns CDR1 KGHSH and CDR2 LQKENI.

The chain is built from TRBV27 and TRBJ2-1, with 9 bases fitting TRBD2. CDR1 is MNHEY and CDR2 is SMNVEV in the germline V gene (reference sequence). CDR3 size: 15 residues. V lost 4 bases, J lost 2 bases, and 3 bases stayed unmatched. The CDR3 DNA reads TGTGCCAGCAGTTCCGGACTAGCGCCCTACAATGAGCAGTTCTTC. As protein: CASSSGLAPYNEQFF.

As concerns this clone: This CDR3 is also generated by other DNA sequences in the sample. The rearrangement links TRBV5-1 to TRBJ2-1, with D perhaps matching TRBD2 (5 bases). The CDR3 runs 15 residues. With 0 bases removed from V and 1 base from J, the gap between germline ends came to 8 bases. Germline V gene lookup returns CDR1 SGHRS and CDR2 YFSETQ. This CDR3 reads CASSLGLASYNEQFF. Here the CDR3 DNA reads TGCGCCAGCAGCTTGGGTCTAGCATCCTACAATGAGCAGTTCTTC.

The gene calls are TRBV19 and TRBJ2-7; 10 bases are a match to TRBD1. With V trimmed by 4 bases and J by 3 bases, 3 bases remained unmatched. Germline V gene lookup returns CDR1 LNHDA and CDR2 SQIVND (reference sequence). CDR3 length: 14 residues. CDR3 sequence reads: CASSNRDRGYEQYF. CDR3 sequence (DNA): TGTGCCAGTAGTAACCGGGACAGGGGCTACGAGCAGTACTTC.

This clone was seen repeatedly, ten times or more. The V and J genes are TRBV2 and TRBJ2-1; 9 bases map to TRBD2. The length of the CDR3 is 16 residues. Germline CDR1 and CDR2: SNHLY and FYNNEI. V was clipped by 5 bases and J by 4 bases; unmatched bases: 9. The CDR3 protein is CASSPPASGAYNEQFF. DNA of the CDR3: TGTGCCAGCAGTCCCCCGGCTAGCGGGGCTTACAATGAGCAGTTCTTC. Supplemented by reference TRBV2 and TRBJ2-1, the full variable domain reads EPEVTQTPSHQVTQMGQEVILRCVPISNHLYFYWYRQILGQKVEFLVSFYNNEISEKSEIFDDQFSVERPDGSNFTLKIRSTKLEDSAMYFCASSPPASGAYNEQFFGPGTRLTVL.

The chain joins TRBV19 to TRBJ1-1; D is possibly TRBD1 (6 bases). Germline CDR1 reads LNHDA; CDR2 reads SQIVND (reference sequence). The germline V and J ends were trimmed by 6 bases and 10 bases, with 18 bases remaining between them. This CDR3 has 13 residues. The CDR3, as DNA: TGTGCCAGTAGGAACAGGGCCCCTCTCGGAGCTTTCTTT. Its protein product is CASRNRAPLGAFF.

The CDR3 spells CASSPRPGKNSPLHF. Here the CDR3 DNA reads TGTGCCAGCAGCCCCCGGCCCGGTAAAAATTCACCCCTCCACTTT. The rearrangement uses TRBV9 and TRBJ1-6; D is unclear. Trimming shortened V by 4 bases and J by 7 bases, and 15 bases separated the two germline ends. The CDR3 is 15 residues long. In germline, CDR1 is SGDLS, CDR2 YYNGEE.

This clone has at least ten counts. This chain links TRBV6-4 with TRBJ2-3; 13 bases line up with TRBD2. The CDR3 is 16 amino acids. The germline gives CDR1 MRHNA, CDR2 SNTAGT. Losses at the gene ends were 0 bases for V and 6 bases for J; bases not matched to a gene: 3. CDR3 residues: CASSDSLAGGSDTQYF. CDR3 sequence (DNA): TGTGCCAGCAGTGACTCACTAGCGGGAGGGTCGGATACGCAGTATTTT.

This clone has more than one count but fewer than ten. The chain recombines TRBV5-4 with TRBJ1-2; 9 bases line up with TRBD1. V dropped 6 bases and J dropped 1; count of bases not matched to a gene: 10. The CDR3 consists of 16 residues. Per germline, CDR1 SGHNT and CDR2 YYREEE (reference sequence). The CDR3 sequence is CASKTGQGILNYGYTF. The CDR3 nucleotides read TGTGCCAGCAAAACCGGACAGGGGATCCTTAACTATGGCTACACCTTC.

About this clone itself: Other DNA sequences within the sample encode an identical CDR3. V is TRBV4-2 and J is TRBJ2-7, with 8 bases aligning to TRBD2. V trimming: 2 bases; J trimming: 6 bases; junction bases outside the gene matches: 3. CDR1 and CDR2 from the germline V gene are LGHNA and YNFKEQ. There are 13 residues in the CDR3. CDR3: CASSQTGGPEQYF. The CDR3 DNA reads as TGTGCCAGCAGCCAAACGGGAGGGCCCGAGCAGTACTTC.

The V call is TRBV19, the J call TRBJ2-5; D perhaps matches TRBD1 (5 bases). Germline values: CDR1 LNHDA, CDR2 SQIVND (reference sequence). Trimming removed 2 bases from V and 6 bases from J, with 16 bases in between. This CDR3 region has 15 residues. The CDR3 reads CASSIRRAGWQTQYF. CDR3 in DNA: TGTGCCAGTAGTATACGCAGGGCCGGGTGGCAGACCCAGTACTTC.

The CDR3 region has the DNA TGCGCCAGCAGCCAAGGGGGCTACAGGGGGTCTTACAATGAGCAGTTCTTC. Its protein product is CASSQGGYRGSYNEQFF. This chain uses TRBV4-1 with TRBJ2-1; 8 nucleotides match TRBD1. CDR3 length: 17 residues. The germline V gene encodes CDR1 MGHRA and CDR2 YSYEKL. V dropped 1 base and J dropped 4; count of bases not matched to a gene: 9.

The chain uses TRBV28 and TRBJ2-7; 7 bases align to TRBD1. The CDR3 sequence is 14 residues long. Germline V gene lookup returns CDR1 MDHEN and CDR2 SYDVKM. The V and J ends lost 7 bases and 5 bases, in that order; junction bases with no gene match: 11. CDR3 nucleotide sequence: TGTGCCAGCACTAATCCGGGACAGAGCCACGAGCAGTACTTC. Protein product: CASTNPGQSHEQYF. Complete variable domain (other parts from reference TRBV28 and TRBJ2-7): DVKVTQSSRYLVKRTGEKVFLECVQDMDHENMFWYRQDPGLGLRLIYFSYDVKMKEKGDIPEGYSVSREKKERFSLILESASTNQTSMYLCASTNPGQSHEQYFGPGTRLTVT.